The 14 T cell receptor beta chains below were found in one sample sequenced in a study of blood T cell repertoires in COVID-19. Profiled with immunoSEQ multiplex PCR; TCRdb holds only in-frame clones, not every one. The sample yields around 300,000 clones, 91% seen once. Sample: peripheral blood. These receptors all stem from a woman between 25 and 40 years old with COVID-19, enrolled during active disease.

This sequence joins TRBV4-1 and TRBJ2-1; 10 bases map to TRBD2. Trimming at V came to 3 bases and at J to 0 bases, leaving 5 bases not matched to a gene. Germline V gives CDR1 MGHRA, CDR2 YSYEKL. CDR3 length: 17 residues. CDR3 loop: CASSQGLALSSYNEQFF. The CDR3 DNA reads as TGCGCCAGCAGCCAGGGACTAGCGTTGAGCTCCTACAATGAGCAGTTCTTC.

The V and J genes are TRBV5-1 and TRBJ2-7, with TRBD2 matching over 8 bases. After removal of 0 bases from V and 5 bases from J, the junction contained 7 bases not matched to a gene. The CDR3 is made up of 15 amino acids. In germline, CDR1 is SGHRS, CDR2 YFSETQ. The CDR3 loop is CASSLAGLAPNEQYF. Here the CDR3 DNA reads TGCGCCAGCAGCTTGGCCGGACTAGCTCCCAACGAGCAGTACTTC. Filled out from reference TRBV5-1 and TRBJ2-7, the complete variable domain reads KAGVTQTPRYLIKTRGQQVTLSCSPISGHRSVSWYQQTPGQGLQFLFEYFSETQRNKGNFPGRFSGRQFSNSRSEMNVSTLELGDSALYLCASSLAGLAPNEQYFGPGTRLTVT.

The V gene is TRBV10-3, the J gene TRBJ1-5; 7 nucleotides line up with TRBD1. The CDR3 has 13 residues. Germline loops: CDR1 ENHRY, CDR2 SYGVKD. Trimming removed 3 bases from V and 7 bases from J; junction bases left unmatched: 3. The CDR3 region is CAISEGGGQPQHF. The CDR3 bases are TGTGCCATCAGTGAAGGGGGCGGGCAGCCCCAGCATTTT.

A single count supports this clone. V is TRBV30 and J is TRBJ1-2; 8 bases agree with TRBD1. This CDR3 contains 14 residues. Looked up from germline, CDR1 is GTSNPN and CDR2 is SVGIG (reference sequence). The J segment lost 8 bases and the V segment lost 2 bases, leaving 10 bases of the junction unmatched. The CDR3 protein is CAWSYRDRHGGYTF. The CDR3 DNA is TGTGCCTGGAGTTACAGGGACAGGCATGGGGGCTACACCTTC.

The CDR3 reads CASSPGHSQETQYF. The CDR3 DNA reads TGTGCCAGCTCACCTGGGCACAGCCAAGAGACCCAGTACTTC. V and J are TRBV18 and TRBJ2-5; D remains ambiguous. The CDR3 runs to 14 residues. Germline V gives CDR1 KGHSH, CDR2 LQKENI. Trimming took off 3 bases at V and 1 base at J, with 9 bases between the two ends.

The chain employs TRBV27 and TRBJ2-7; D remains unclear. The V end lost 2 bases, the J end lost 5 bases, and 13 bases lay between the germline ends. The CDR3 totals 14 residues. Germline CDR1 and CDR2: MNHEY and SMNVEV (reference sequence). This CDR3 is CASSLAAWSDEQYF. CDR3 in DNA: TGTGCCAGCAGTTTAGCGGCTTGGTCCGACGAGCAGTACTTC.

This clone was detected only once. The V call is TRBV19, the J call TRBJ1-2; D is unresolved. The V gene lost 6 bases and the J gene lost 6 bases, with 14 bases spanning the gap. Germline values: CDR1 LNHDA, CDR2 SQIVND (reference sequence). The CDR3 is 13 amino acids. CDR3 sequence: CASRATLDHGYTF. The CDR3 DNA reads TGTGCCAGTAGGGCGACCCTAGACCATGGCTACACCTTC.

The chain uses TRBV19 and TRBJ1-2; 8 bases agree with TRBD1. The V and J ends lost 7 bases and 2 bases, in that order; junction bases with no gene match: 12. The CDR3 is 16 residues long. From germline, CDR1 is LNHDA and CDR2 SQIVND (reference sequence). The CDR3 spells CASTGQGAYSNYGYTF. DNA for the CDR3: TGTGCCAGTACCGGACAGGGAGCTTATAGCAACTATGGCTACACCTTC.

The J gene is TRBJ1-1, the V gene TRBV28; unclear D gene. Germline V gives CDR1 MDHEN, CDR2 SYDVKM. The CDR3 consists of 13 residues. V lost 5 bases to trimming and J lost 7 bases, with 14 bases between them. The CDR3 DNA is TGTGCCAGCAGTCCCAACCCGAAGCATGAAGCTTTCTTT. It yields the protein CASSPNPKHEAFF. The variable domain in full, completed from reference TRBV28 and TRBJ1-1, reads DVKVTQSSRYLVKRTGEKVFLECVQDMDHENMFWYRQDPGLGLRLIYFSYDVKMKEKGDIPEGYSVSREKKERFSLILESASTNQTSMYLCASSPNPKHEAFFGQGTRLTVV.

The chain employs TRBV7-9 and TRBJ1-2; possibly TRBD1 for D (5 bases). Trimming pared 5 bases from V and 8 bases from J, leaving 24 bases between. The CDR3 has 16 amino acids. The V gene's germline CDR1 is SEHNR and CDR2 FQNEAQ (reference sequence). The CDR3: CASSLDGGGAFGGYTF. In nucleotides, the CDR3 is TGTGCCAGCAGCCTAGACGGCGGAGGGGCGTTTGGCGGCTACACCTTC.

The chain joins TRBV27 to TRBJ1-1; 10 bases align to TRBD1. The CDR3 is 14 residues long. The V gene's germline CDR1 is MNHEY and CDR2 SMNVEV (reference sequence). Trimming took 4 bases from V and 5 from J; bases not matched to a gene: 4. The CDR3: CASSSDRGNTEAFF. CDR3 coding DNA: TGTGCCAGCAGTTCGGACAGGGGGAATACTGAAGCTTTCTTT.

V is TRBV5-1 and J is TRBJ1-2; TRBD1 is a possible D gene (5 bases). The germline CDR1 and CDR2 sequences are SGHRS and YFSETQ. The CDR3 loop spans 16 amino acids. Trimming took 2 bases from V and 6 from J, leaving 20 bases between them. CDR3 DNA sequence: TGCGCCAGCAGCTTACAGGTCCGGGAGGCAAAGAATGGCTACACCTTC. Translating it yields CASSLQVREAKNGYTF.

The chain recombines TRBV19 with TRBJ1-1; 11 bases line up with TRBD1. The CDR3 loop spans 16 amino acids. CDR1 is LNHDA, CDR2 SQIVND, per germline (reference sequence). V was pared by 7 bases and J by 0 bases, with 7 bases of the junction left unmatched. Here the CDR3 reads CASNRDRGGMNTEAFF. Here the CDR3 DNA reads TGTGCCAGTAACAGGGACAGGGGGGGAATGAACACTGAAGCTTTCTTT.

The genes are TRBV15 and TRBJ1-5; D uncertain. The V and J ends lost 0 bases and 5 bases respectively, with 5 bases between them. Germline assignment: CDR1 LNHNV and CDR2 YYDKDF (reference sequence). The CDR3 contains 13 residues. The CDR3 DNA follows: TGTGCCACCAGCAGAGATCAGGATCAGCCCCAGCATTTT. Protein product: CATSRDQDQPQHF.